This T cell receptor (beta chain) appears in the sequencing data of a study of blood T cell repertoires in COVID-19. Data came from immunoSEQ multiplex PCR; TCRdb stores just in-frame clones and leaves some out. The table includes around 200,000 clones, 70% to 85% detected once. This clone was seen only a few times. The CDR3 contains 12 residues. The germline V and J ends were trimmed by 5 bases and 6 bases, with 11 bases remaining between them. The germline V gene encodes CDR1 GTSNPN and CDR2 SVGIG (reference sequence). The study recruited people aged 18 to 89 years across around 23 US areas. Cohort 3 recovery required two negative PCRs, clearance, or symptom resolution.

This TCR came from a woman aged 30 to 39 who had recovered from COVID-19. V is TRBV30 and J is TRBJ2-1; TRBD2 might be the D (6 bases). The sequenced sample consisted of PBMCs or T cells enriched from blood (not recorded which). The CDR3 DNA reads as TGTGCCTGGGTGGGCGGGGTCAATGAGCAGTTCTTC. This encodes CAWVGGVNEQFF. The full variable domain, in which reference TRBV30 and TRBJ2-1 provide the parts outside the CDR3, is SQTIHQWPATLVQPVGSPLSLECTVEGTSNPNLYWYRQAAGRGLQLLFYSVGIGQISSEVPQNLSASRPQDRQFILSSKKLLLSDSGFYLCAWVGGVNEQFFGPGTRLTVL.